The 17 T cell receptor beta chains below come from one sample, sequenced in a study of blood T cells in healthy people across ages. Sample-barcoded 5' priming and a J-beta primer mix drove a second PCR of 7 to 11 cycles. One entry per CDR3 protein, called by TCRdb with MiXCR from the 5' RACE reads. Here the sample spans roughly 800,000 distinct CDR3 sequences, nearly 60% being singletons. Sequencing was done on a sample of blood. These receptor sequences come from a man aged 30 to 45 in good health.

This clonotype was seen only a few times. V and J are TRBV29-1 and TRBJ2-3, with a possible D match to TRBD2 (5 bases). The CDR3 spans 15 residues. Germline lookup yields CDR1 SQVTM and CDR2 ANQGSEA. The V gene lost 1 base and the J gene lost 4 bases, with 15 bases spanning the gap. CDR3 in amino acids: CSVEGANTGADTQYF. CDR3 bases: TGCAGCGTTGAAGGAGCCAACACCGGGGCAGATACGCAGTATTTT.

A few counts support this clonotype. CDR3 sequence: CASTRGVTETQYF. CDR3 nucleotide sequence: TGTGCCAGCACCCGGGGGGTCACAGAGACCCAGTACTTC. The V gene is TRBV7-2, the J gene TRBJ2-5; TRBD2 aligns across 7 bases. V lost 7 bases to trimming and J lost 4 bases; unmatched junction nucleotides: 6. The CDR3 runs to 13 residues. The germline gives CDR1 SGHTA, CDR2 FQGNSA.

The chain couples TRBV2 to TRBJ2-6; the match to TRBD1 covers 8 bases. The CDR3 runs to 17 residues. J lost 1 base, V lost 5 bases, and 7 bases had no gene match. CDR1 SNHLY and CDR2 FYNNEI come from the germline V gene. The CDR3 DNA is TGTGCCAGCAGTATCAGGGGGCCCTCATCTGGGGCCAACGTCCTGACTTTC. As protein: CASSIRGPSSGANVLTF.

The DNA of the CDR3 is TGTGCCACTGAAGACAATGAGCAGTTCTTC. Encoded protein: CATEDNEQFF. The chain combines TRBV28 with TRBJ2-1; D uncertain. Germline-derived CDR1 and CDR2 are MDHEN and SYDVKM. The germline V and J ends were trimmed by 10 bases and 5 bases, with 6 bases remaining between them. The CDR3 is made up of 10 amino acids.

This clonotype was seen many times. The chain is built from TRBV20-1 and TRBJ2-1; 10 positions match TRBD2. This CDR3 has 17 residues. Germline V gene lookup returns CDR1 DFQATT and CDR2 SNEGSKA (reference sequence). With V trimmed by 1 base and J by 9 bases, 15 bases remained unmatched. The CDR3 DNA follows: TGCAGTGCTAGAGGGGGAGCGGGGGGGTCTAACGATGCTGAGCAGTTCTTC. Amino acids: CSARGGAGGSNDAEQFF.

This chain joins TRBV4-1 and TRBJ2-7, with 12 bases that match TRBD2. Trimming removed 2 bases from V and 1 base from J; junction bases left unmatched: 3. The CDR3 is 16 amino acids. Germline V gives CDR1 MGHRA, CDR2 YSYEKL. The CDR3 here is CASSQSLAGGSYEQYF. CDR3 in DNA: TGCGCCAGCAGCCAATCACTAGCGGGAGGTTCCTACGAGCAGTACTTC.

This chain joins TRBV7-6 and TRBJ2-1; 7 bases map to TRBD1. V shed 6 bases and J 0 bases; nucleotides not matched to a gene: 11. This CDR3 is 17 amino acids long. Germline V gene lookup returns CDR1 SGHVS and CDR2 FNYEAQ. The CDR3 protein is CASSFVGTASSYNEQFF. CDR3 bases: TGTGCCAGCAGTTTCGTAGGGACAGCAAGCTCCTACAATGAGCAGTTCTTC. Filled out from reference TRBV7-6 and TRBJ2-1, the complete variable domain reads GAGVSQSPRYKVTKRGQDVALRCDPISGHVSLYWYRQALGQGPEFLTYFNYEAQQDKSGLPNDRFSAERPEGSISTLTIQRTEQRDSAMYRCASSFVGTASSYNEQFFGPGTRLTVL.

J is TRBJ1-2 and V is TRBV15, with 7 bases that match TRBD1. J gave up 6 bases and V 5 bases, and 9 bases lay outside the gene matches. Germline loops: CDR1 LNHNV, CDR2 YYDKDF (reference sequence). The CDR3 totals 14 residues. CDR3 in DNA: TGTGCCACCAGCGAGGGACAGAGCAATGATGGCTACACCTTC. Residues: CATSEGQSNDGYTF. The entire variable domain, with the rest obtained from reference TRBV15 and TRBJ1-2, is as follows: DAMVIQNPRYQVTQFGKPVTLSCSQTLNHNVMYWYQQKSSQAPKLLFHYYDKDFNNEADTPDNFQSRRPNTSFCFLDIRSPGLGDTAMYLCATSEGQSNDGYTFGSGTRLTVV.

The rearrangement links TRBV11-2 to TRBJ2-7, with 7 positions matching TRBD1. The closer fit of TRBJ2-5 to the DNA end suggests the J call may be wrong. Germline CDR1 SGHAT, CDR2 FQNNGV. This CDR3 has 15 amino acids. DNA of the CDR3: TGTGCCAGCAGCACTTATTCCGGGACAGAAGAGACCCAGTACTTC. Translation: CASSTYSGTEETQYF.

The chain carries TRBV6-5 and TRBJ2-5, with a tentative D call TRBD1 (6 bases). The CDR3 spans 12 residues. The V gene's germline CDR1 is MNHEY and CDR2 SVGAGI. V was shortened by 6 bases and J by 8 bases, with 13 bases between the two germline ends. The chain's CDR3 is CASSHQQGTQYF. CDR3 coding DNA: TGTGCCAGCAGCCACCAACAGGGAACCCAGTACTTC.

This clonotype was observed a handful of times. The chain recombines TRBV20-1 with TRBJ1-5; D perhaps matches TRBD1 (5 bases). Looked up from germline, CDR1 is DFQATT and CDR2 is SNEGSKA (reference sequence). The V end lost 3 bases, the J end lost 3 bases, and 15 bases lay between the germline ends. This CDR3 is built from 15 residues. CDR3 sequence reads: CSASEWGRDNQPQHF. Written as DNA, the CDR3 is TGCAGTGCTAGTGAATGGGGCAGGGACAATCAGCCCCAGCATTTT.

This chain connects TRBV20-1 to TRBJ2-7, with D perhaps assigned TRBD1 or TRBD2 (5 bases each). V was pared by 5 bases and J by 5 bases, with 19 bases between. Germline CDR1 DFQATT, CDR2 SNEGSKA (reference sequence). The CDR3 length is 14 residues. The CDR3 DNA sequence: TGCAGTGCTCGCTTATGGGGTGGGGACCACGAGCAGTACTTC. This gives the protein CSARLWGGDHEQYF.

V usage is TRBV20-1 and J usage is TRBJ2-3, with a weak D call TRBD2 (5 bases). CDR1 is DFQATT, CDR2 SNEGSKA, per germline (reference sequence). With 6 bases removed from V and 9 bases from J, the gap between germline ends came to 16 bases. This CDR3 is built from 12 residues. CDR3 in amino acids: CSAPPQRGTQYF. CDR3 DNA sequence: TGCAGTGCACCCCCTCAGCGCGGGACGCAGTATTTT.

The V gene is TRBV20-1, the J gene TRBJ2-7; TRBD2 matches 8 bases. CDR3 length equals 13 residues. The V gene's germline CDR1 is DFQATT and CDR2 SNEGSKA (reference sequence). V shed 3 bases and J 2 bases; nucleotides not matched to a gene: 3. CDR3 protein: CSASTGGAYEQYF. The CDR3 DNA is TGCAGTGCTAGTACCGGGGGGGCCTACGAGCAGTACTTC.

The chain recombines TRBV20-1 with TRBJ2-7; D gene unclear. V lost 1 base, J lost 2 bases, and 9 bases lay in between. In germline, CDR1 is DFQATT, CDR2 SNEGSKA (reference sequence). The CDR3 covers 13 residues. CDR3 protein: CSARAPLAYEQYF. The CDR3 coding sequence is TGCAGTGCTAGAGCTCCCCTAGCCTACGAGCAGTACTTC.

Concerning this clonotype: This may be a read error, as it is one base from a much larger clone. This rearrangement joins TRBV10-2 to TRBJ2-2, with 9 positions matching TRBD2. There are 17 residues in the CDR3. In germline, CDR1 is WSHSY, CDR2 SAAADI. The CDR3 DNA reads TGCGCCAGCATTGAGTCACTAGCGGGTATGAACACCGGGGAGCTGTTTTTT. As protein: CASIESLAGMNTGELFF.

In this sample, this clonotype turned up a few times. The V and J genes are TRBV6-6 and TRBJ2-4, with 10 bases that match TRBD2. Germline trimming cut 2 bases from V and 0 bases from J; bases unmatched to any gene: 4. Germline CDR1 and CDR2: MNHNY and SVGAGI (reference sequence). The CDR3 extends over 17 amino acids. CDR3 bases: TGTGCCAGCAGTTACCCTAGCGGGAGAGGAGCCAAAAACATTCAGTACTTC. Amino acid sequence: CASSYPSGRGAKNIQYF.